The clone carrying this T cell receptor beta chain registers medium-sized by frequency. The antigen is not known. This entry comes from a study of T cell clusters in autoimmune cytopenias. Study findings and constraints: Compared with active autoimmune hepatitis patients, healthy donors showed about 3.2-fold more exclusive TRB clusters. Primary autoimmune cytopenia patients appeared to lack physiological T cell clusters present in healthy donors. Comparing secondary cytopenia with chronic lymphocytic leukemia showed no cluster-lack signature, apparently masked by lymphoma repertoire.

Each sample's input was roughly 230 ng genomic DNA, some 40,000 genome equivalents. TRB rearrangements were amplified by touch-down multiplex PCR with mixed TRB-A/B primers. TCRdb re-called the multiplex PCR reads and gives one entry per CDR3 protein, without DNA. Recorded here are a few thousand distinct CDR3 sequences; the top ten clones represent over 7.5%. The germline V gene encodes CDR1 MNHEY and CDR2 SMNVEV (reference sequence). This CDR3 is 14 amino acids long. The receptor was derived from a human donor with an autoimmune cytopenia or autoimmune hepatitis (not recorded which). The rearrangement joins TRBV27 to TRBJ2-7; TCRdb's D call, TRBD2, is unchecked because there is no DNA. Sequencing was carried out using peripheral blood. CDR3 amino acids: CASSLAGSEREQYF.